The 21 T cell receptor beta chains below were found in one sample sequenced in a study of blood T cell repertoires in COVID-19. This table comes from immunoSEQ multiplex PCR, and its TCRdb copy is limited to in-frame clones, with some not included. The sample lists 220,000 or so clones; nearly 90% were seen once. Specimen: PBMCs or T cells enriched from blood (not recorded which). These receptors all come from a man aged 25-45 years who had been exposed to COVID-19.

V and J are TRBV5-6 and TRBJ2-7, with 8 bases identical to TRBD1. This CDR3 comprises 14 residues. V shed 0 bases, J shed 7 bases, and the junction held 6 bases outside the gene matches. The germline gives CDR1 SGHDT, CDR2 YYEEEE. The CDR3 sequence is CASSLGQGRREQYF. CDR3 in DNA: TGTGCCAGCAGCTTGGGACAGGGGCGGAGGGAGCAGTACTTC.

The CDR3 is CASSLEITSAAFSYEQYF. CDR3 in DNA: TGCGCCAGCAGCTTGGAGATTACTTCGGCGGCCTTTTCCTACGAGCAGTACTTC. The V gene is TRBV5-1, the J gene TRBJ2-7; D is unclear. This CDR3 region has 18 residues. Looked up from germline, CDR1 is SGHRS and CDR2 is YFSETQ. V gave up 0 bases and J gave up 1 base, with 20 bases separating them.

The chain uses TRBV19 and TRBJ1-2; 7 bases align to TRBD1. The CDR3 runs 16 residues. V gave up 4 bases and J gave up 4 bases; unmatched junction bases: 12. Germline lookup yields CDR1 LNHDA and CDR2 SQIVND (reference sequence). CDR3 loop: CASSKEGTEPLYGYTF. CDR3 sequence (DNA): TGTGCCAGTAGTAAAGAGGGGACAGAGCCACTCTATGGCTACACCTTC.

The V and J genes are TRBV23-1 and TRBJ2-1; TRBD1 is a possible D gene (6 bases). TRBV23-1 is an ORF, with its function uncertain. The CDR3 runs 12 residues. CDR3 loop: CATGTFNNEQFF. In DNA form, the CDR3 reads TGCGCTACAGGGACCTTTAACAATGAGCAGTTCTTC.

This chain uses TRBV7-2 with TRBJ2-3; 8 nucleotides match TRBD1. Germline V gene lookup returns CDR1 SGHTA and CDR2 FQGNSA. This CDR3 is 16 amino acids long. Germline trimming cut 5 bases from V and 4 bases from J; bases unmatched to any gene: 11. DNA of the CDR3: TGTGCCAGCAGCCCAGGAGACAGGGGATGGTCAGATACGCAGTATTTT. Its translation: CASSPGDRGWSDTQYF.

The chain links TRBV19 to TRBJ2-5; 8 bases agree with TRBD1. V lost 5 bases and J lost 4; bases outside the gene matches: 12. The CDR3 is 16 residues long. Germline CDR1 and CDR2: LNHDA and SQIVND (reference sequence). The CDR3 coding sequence is TGTGCCAGTAGTCCCAGGACAGGGACGGGGCGAGAGACCCAGTACTTC. Translating gives CASSPRTGTGRETQYF.

V is TRBV4-3 and J is TRBJ2-5; D is unclear. Trimming pared 0 bases from V and 1 base from J, leaving 6 bases between. The germline V gene has CDR1 LGHNA and CDR2 YSLEER. The length of the CDR3 is 14 residues. The CDR3 protein is CASSQDYRQETQYF. The CDR3 region has the DNA TGCGCCAGCAGCCAAGACTACCGCCAAGAGACCCAGTACTTC.

The rearrangement links TRBV7-8 to TRBJ1-2; D is possibly TRBD1 (6 bases). CDR1 SGHVS and CDR2 FQNEAQ come from the germline V gene. Trimming stripped 5 bases from V and 3 bases from J, with 16 bases between. This CDR3 region has 15 residues. CDR3 nucleotide sequence: TGTGCCAGCAGCCCATACAGGGATCTATACTATGGCTACACCTTC. Protein: CASSPYRDLYYGYTF.

The J gene is TRBJ1-2, the V gene TRBV9; D gene unclear. The V gene lost 0 bases and the J gene lost 8 bases, with 17 bases spanning the gap. CDR1 is SGDLS, CDR2 YYNGEE, per germline. This CDR3 has 15 amino acids. CDR3 in DNA: TGTGCCAGCAGCGTAGCCTCTTCGGGTCCGGAAGGCTACACCTTC. Protein: CASSVASSGPEGYTF.

The chain recombines TRBV9 with TRBJ2-7; no clear D. This CDR3 is 14 amino acids long. V was clipped by 3 bases and J by 0 bases, with 10 bases between them. From germline, CDR1 is SGDLS and CDR2 YYNGEE. The CDR3 is CASSGGVSSYEQYF. For the CDR3, the DNA is TGTGCCAGCAGCGGTGGAGTCAGCTCCTACGAGCAGTACTTC.

The rearrangement joins TRBV2 to TRBJ2-7; 8 bases line up with TRBD1. In germline, CDR1 is SNHLY, CDR2 FYNNEI. With V trimmed by 10 bases and J by 4 bases, 27 bases remained unmatched. CDR3 length: 19 amino acids. This CDR3 is CAKTTRTGSSFCPKYEQYF. The CDR3 DNA sequence: TGTGCCAAGACGACCCGGACAGGGTCCTCTTTTTGCCCGAAATACGAGCAGTACTTC.

This chain joins TRBV6-2 or TRBV6-3 and TRBJ1-5, with 7 bases fitting TRBD1. The CDR3 runs 14 residues. Germline V lookup: CDR1 MNHEY, CDR2 SVGEGT. Trimming took 5 bases from V and 2 from J; bases not matched to a gene: 3. DNA for the CDR3: TGTGCCAGCAGTAGAGACAGGGGCAATCAGCCCCAGCATTTT. Its translation is CASSRDRGNQPQHF.

This clone was seen a handful of times. The CDR3 reads CASSRLDSNNEQFF. As DNA, the CDR3 is TGTGCCAGCAGCCGACTGGACAGTAACAATGAGCAGTTCTTC. The V call is TRBV4-2, the J call TRBJ2-1, with D possibly being TRBD1 (6 bases). V lost 4 bases, J lost 5 bases, and 12 bases lay in between. Looked up from germline, CDR1 is LGHNA and CDR2 is YNFKEQ. This CDR3 region has 14 residues.

The gene calls are TRBV20-1 and TRBJ2-7; 9 bases line up with TRBD1. The CDR3 totals 14 residues. The ends lost 3 bases at V and 6 bases at J; junction bases unmatched: 9. Looked up from germline, CDR1 is DFQATT and CDR2 is SNEGSKA (reference sequence). CDR3 DNA: TGCAGTGCTAGTACAGGGGGCGCAAAGGCCGAGCAGTACTTC. Its protein product is CSASTGGAKAEQYF.

J is TRBJ2-2 and V is TRBV12-2; no DNA check was done on the table's D call, TRBD1. TRBV12-2 is labeled a pseudogene. This CDR3 has 19 amino acids. CDR3 DNA: TGTGCAAGTCGCTTCTGGGGAACAGGGTGGCGAGTGAACGCCGGGGAGCTGTTTTTT. This translates into CASRFWGTGWRVNAGELFF.

The genes are TRBV7-9 and TRBJ2-3; TRBD2 might be the D (6 bases). This CDR3 has 14 residues. The germline gives CDR1 SEHNR, CDR2 FQNEAQ (reference sequence). Trimming pared 8 bases from V and 6 bases from J, leaving 18 bases between. CDR3 in amino acids: CASPPPGRGDTQYF. The DNA of the CDR3 is TGTGCCAGCCCACCGCCCGGACGGGGGGATACGCAGTATTTT.

The chain links TRBV2 to TRBJ1-2; 9 positions agree with TRBD1. CDR1 SNHLY and CDR2 FYNNEI come from the germline V gene. The V and J ends lost 5 bases and 2 bases, in that order; junction bases with no gene match: 6. The CDR3 spans 15 residues. The CDR3 bases are TGTGCCAGCAGTCCTAGGACAGGGGAAAACTATGGCTACACCTTC. Protein sequence: CASSPRTGENYGYTF.

This chain links TRBV6-5 with TRBJ1-1; D is undetermined. Deletions cut 7 bases from V and 2 bases from J, with 5 bases between. Per germline, CDR1 MNHEY and CDR2 SVGAGI. This CDR3 has 11 amino acids. The CDR3 DNA follows: TGTGCCAGCACTTTTAACACTGAAGCTTTCTTT. Encoded protein: CASTFNTEAFF.

V and J are TRBV15 and TRBJ1-3, with 8 bases aligning to TRBD1. CDR3 length equals 14 residues. The germline V gene has CDR1 LNHNV and CDR2 YYDKDF (reference sequence). V shed 4 bases and J 5 bases; nucleotides not matched to a gene: 4. The CDR3 loop is CATSKRTGRNTIYF. As DNA, the CDR3 is TGTGCCACCAGCAAACGGACAGGGCGAAACACCATATATTTT. The complete variable domain, with remaining parts taken from reference TRBV15 and TRBJ1-3, reads DAMVIQNPRYQVTQFGKPVTLSCSQTLNHNVMYWYQQKSSQAPKLLFHYYDKDFNNEADTPDNFQSRRPNTSFCFLDIRSPGLGDTAMYLCATSKRTGRNTIYFGEGSWLTVV.

The CDR3 reads CASSKEGGLTEAFF. The CDR3 DNA follows: TGTGCCAGCAGCAAGGAGGGCGGGTTAACTGAAGCTTTCTTT. The chain employs TRBV21-1 and TRBJ1-1. TRBV21-1 constitutes a pseudogene. The CDR3 loop spans 14 amino acids.

The V gene is TRBV5-4, the J gene TRBJ1-2; the D gene is possibly TRBD1 (6 bases). Germline assignment: CDR1 SGHNT and CDR2 YYREEE (reference sequence). Trimming stripped 0 bases from V and 4 bases from J, with 19 bases between. The CDR3 covers 17 residues. The CDR3 DNA is TGTGCCAGCAGCTTGGGGACAGTAACATCAAACGCCTATGGCTACACCTTC. Translation: CASSLGTVTSNAYGYTF.